This is a list of T cell receptor beta chains from one sample in a study of OX40 agonist ivuxolimab in advanced cancers. Sequenced by immunoSEQ multiplex PCR; TCRdb stores in-frame clones only, minus some. The table shows approximately 92,000 clones, with roughly 80% occurring only once. The sequencing here drew on CD4+ or CD8+ T cells sorted from blood, taken in a trial of the OX40 agonist ivuxolimab. Receptor source: an adult with an advanced solid tumor such as melanoma, head and neck, liver or kidney cancer. Each CDR3 is given with its conserved first and last residue. The order of the fields is J gene, D gene, V gene, clone size, CDR3 DNA, CDR3 protein. A D gene is named only where the DNA matches it firmly. Size values are once, few and many counts, or a class for expanded clones, and some rows have none.

J gene: TRBJ2-7; D gene: -; V gene: TRBV6-6; clone size: -; CDR3 DNA: TGTGCCAGCAGTTACTCGGGGGGGCTGGTCGAGCAGTACTTC; CDR3 protein: CASSYSGGLVEQYF
J gene: TRBJ1-1; D gene: -; V gene: TRBV19; clone size: -; CDR3 DNA: TGTGCCAGTAGTGACAACAGGATGCGGACTGAAGCTTTCTTT; CDR3 protein: CASSDNRMRTEAFF
J gene: TRBJ2-7; D gene: -; V gene: TRBV11-2; clone size: -; CDR3 DNA: TGTGCCAGCAGCTACGGACAAATGGGAACCTACGAGCAGTACTTC; CDR3 protein: CASSYGQMGTYEQYF
J gene: TRBJ2-5; D gene: TRBD1; V gene: TRBV5-6; clone size: once; CDR3 DNA: TGTGCCAGCAGCCCGCAAATGGGGGGCGGACAGGGGCCACAAGAGACCCAGTACTTC; CDR3 protein: CASSPQMGGGQGPQETQYF
J gene: TRBJ2-3; D gene: -; V gene: TRBV21-1; clone size: -; CDR3 DNA: TGTGCCAGCAGCGTGGGGACAGGGATGCCAGATACGCAGTATTTT; CDR3 protein: CASSVGTGMPDTQYF
J gene: TRBJ2-1; D gene: TRBD2; V gene: TRBV6-5; clone size: -; CDR3 DNA: TGTGCCAGCAGTCCCCGGGGGAGCGGGAGTAATGAGCAGTTCTTC; CDR3 protein: CASSPRGSGSNEQFF
J gene: TRBJ2-7; D gene: TRBD2; V gene: TRBV27; clone size: -; CDR3 DNA: TGTGCCAGCAGTTACCCCCCCCCGGGACTAGCGCCGACCTACGAGCAGTACTTC; CDR3 protein: CASSYPPPGLAPTYEQYF
J gene: TRBJ1-2; D gene: -; V gene: TRBV18; clone size: -; CDR3 DNA: TGTGCCAGCTCACCACCGGTAACAGGGTACTATGGCTACACCTTC; CDR3 protein: CASSPPVTGYYGYTF
J gene: TRBJ2-7; D gene: -; V gene: TRBV7-2; clone size: -; CDR3 DNA: TGTGCCAGCAGCGGGACCGCCTACGAGCAGTACTTC; CDR3 protein: CASSGTAYEQYF
J gene: TRBJ2-6; D gene: -; V gene: TRBV9; clone size: -; CDR3 DNA: TGTGCCAGCAGAGACCCCTCTGGGGCCAACGTCCTGACTTTC; CDR3 protein: CASRDPSGANVLTF
J gene: TRBJ1-1; D gene: -; V gene: TRBV29-1; clone size: -; CDR3 DNA: TGCAGCGTTGGACGGGGATTTAGCACTGAAGCTTTCTTT; CDR3 protein: CSVGRGFSTEAFF
J gene: TRBJ2-2; D gene: TRBD2; V gene: TRBV6-5; clone size: -; CDR3 DNA: TGTGCCAGCAGTTGGGAGACTAGCGGGAGGTCCGGGGAGCTGTTTTTT; CDR3 protein: CASSWETSGRSGELFF
J gene: TRBJ2-3; D gene: -; V gene: TRBV7-2; clone size: once; CDR3 DNA: TGTGCCAGCAGCTTACCGGTCGAGGGGCCCGCCACAGATACGCAGTATTTT; CDR3 protein: CASSLPVEGPATDTQYF
J gene: TRBJ1-1; D gene: TRBD1; V gene: TRBV10-3; clone size: -; CDR3 DNA: TGTGCCATCAGTGATGTAAGGACAGGGAACACTGAAGCTTTCTTT; CDR3 protein: CAISDVRTGNTEAFF
J gene: TRBJ2-2; D gene: -; V gene: TRBV6-4; clone size: -; CDR3 DNA: TGTGCCAGCAGTGCCGACCGAGGAGTGGGGGAGCTGTTTTTT; CDR3 protein: CASSADRGVGELFF
J gene: TRBJ2-7; D gene: -; V gene: TRBV4-1; clone size: -; CDR3 DNA: TGCGCCAGCAGCCAAGATCTGGGCCCCACCTACGAGCAGTACTTC; CDR3 protein: CASSQDLGPTYEQYF
J gene: TRBJ2-5; D gene: -; V gene: TRBV5-1; clone size: few; CDR3 DNA: TGCGCCAGCAGCTTGGATCCGGGTTGGGAGACCCAGTACTTC; CDR3 protein: CASSLDPGWETQYF
J gene: TRBJ2-1; D gene: TRBD1; V gene: TRBV7-8; clone size: -; CDR3 DNA: TGTGCCAGCAGCTCTTCAGGGGGCAGGATAGAGCAGTTCTTC; CDR3 protein: CASSSSGGRIEQFF
J gene: TRBJ2-1; D gene: TRBD2; V gene: TRBV7-6; clone size: -; CDR3 DNA: TGTGCCAGCAGTACCGGACTAGCGGGGAGCTCCTACAATGAGCAGTTCTTC; CDR3 protein: CASSTGLAGSSYNEQFF
J gene: TRBJ1-2; D gene: -; V gene: TRBV18; clone size: once; CDR3 DNA: TGTGCCAGCTCACCAAAAGCAGACCAAACCAACTATGGCTACACCTTC; CDR3 protein: CASSPKADQTNYGYTF
J gene: TRBJ1-2; D gene: -; V gene: TRBV7-9; clone size: -; CDR3 DNA: TGTGCCAGCAGCTTAGTTAGGGGGATTGATGGCTACACCTTC; CDR3 protein: CASSLVRGIDGYTF
J gene: TRBJ1-1; D gene: -; V gene: TRBV27; clone size: -; CDR3 DNA: TGTGCCAGCAGTATAACAGGAGACACGAACACTGAAGCTTTCTTT; CDR3 protein: CASSITGDTNTEAFF
J gene: TRBJ2-3; D gene: TRBD2; V gene: TRBV6-4; clone size: -; CDR3 DNA: TGTGCCAGCAGTCTAGCGGGAGGATCGGATACGCAGTATTTT; CDR3 protein: CASSLAGGSDTQYF